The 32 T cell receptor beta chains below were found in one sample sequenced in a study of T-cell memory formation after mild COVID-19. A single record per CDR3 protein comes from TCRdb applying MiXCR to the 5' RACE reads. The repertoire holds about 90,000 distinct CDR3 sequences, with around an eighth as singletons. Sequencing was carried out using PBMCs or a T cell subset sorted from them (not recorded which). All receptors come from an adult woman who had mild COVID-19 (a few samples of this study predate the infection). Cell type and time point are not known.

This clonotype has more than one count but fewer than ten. In DNA form, the CDR3 reads TGTGCCAGTAGTTCTAGCGGGGGGGAATTAGATACGCAGTATTTT. It codes for CASSSSGGELDTQYF. V and J are TRBV19 and TRBJ2-3; 12 nucleotides line up with TRBD2. This CDR3 region has 15 residues. The V and J ends lost 5 bases and 5 bases, in that order; junction bases with no gene match: 5. Germline V gene lookup returns CDR1 LNHDA and CDR2 SQIVND (reference sequence).

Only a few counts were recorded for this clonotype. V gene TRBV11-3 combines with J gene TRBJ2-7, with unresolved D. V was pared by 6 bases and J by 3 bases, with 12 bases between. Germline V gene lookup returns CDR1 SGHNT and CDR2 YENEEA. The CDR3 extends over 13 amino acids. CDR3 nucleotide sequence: TGTGCCAGCAGTAATAGGCGGAACTACGAGCAGTACTTC. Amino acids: CASSNRRNYEQYF.

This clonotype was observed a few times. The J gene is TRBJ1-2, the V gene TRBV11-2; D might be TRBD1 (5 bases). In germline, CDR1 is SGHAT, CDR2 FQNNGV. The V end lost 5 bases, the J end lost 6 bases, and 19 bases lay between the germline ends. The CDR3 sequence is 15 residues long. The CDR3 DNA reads TGTGCCAGCAGCCAGGGAAGATTGGCGGCCCATGGCTACACCTTC. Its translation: CASSQGRLAAHGYTF.

CDR3 nucleotide sequence: TGTGCCAGCCCTGCCCGGGGACAGTGGTCCAATGAGCAGTTCTTC. Protein product: CASPARGQWSNEQFF. J is TRBJ2-1 and V is TRBV5-4; 7 bases are a match to TRBD1. The CDR3 length is 15 residues. J gave up 6 bases and V 7 bases, and 13 bases lay outside the gene matches. Looked up from germline, CDR1 is SGHNT and CDR2 is YYREEE (reference sequence). Drawing the rest from reference TRBV5-4 and TRBJ2-1, the complete variable domain is ETGVTQSPTHLIKTRGQQVTLRCSSQSGHNTVSWYQQALGQGPQFIFQYYREEENGRGNFPPRFSGLQFPNYSSELNVNALELDDSALYLCASPARGQWSNEQFFGPGTRLTVL.

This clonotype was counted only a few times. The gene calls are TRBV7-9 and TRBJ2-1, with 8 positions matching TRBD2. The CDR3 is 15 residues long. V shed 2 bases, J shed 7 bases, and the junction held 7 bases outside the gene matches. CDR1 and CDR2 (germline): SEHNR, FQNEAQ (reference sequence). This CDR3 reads CASSLLGLAGNEQFF. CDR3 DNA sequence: TGTGCCAGCAGCTTATTAGGACTAGCCGGGAATGAGCAGTTCTTC. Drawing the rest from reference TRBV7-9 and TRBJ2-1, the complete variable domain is DTGVSQNPRHKITKRGQNVTFRCDPISEHNRLYWYRQTLGQGPEFLTYFQNEAQLEKSRLLSDRFSAERPKGSFSTLEIQRTEQGDSAMYLCASSLLGLAGNEQFFGPGTRLTVL.

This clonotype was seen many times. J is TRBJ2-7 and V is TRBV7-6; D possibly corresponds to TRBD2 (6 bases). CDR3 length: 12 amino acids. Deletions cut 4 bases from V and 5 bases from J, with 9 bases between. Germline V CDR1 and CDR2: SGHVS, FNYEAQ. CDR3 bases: TGTGCCAGCAGCTATAGGGAGGACGAGCAGTACTTC. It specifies CASSYREDEQYF.

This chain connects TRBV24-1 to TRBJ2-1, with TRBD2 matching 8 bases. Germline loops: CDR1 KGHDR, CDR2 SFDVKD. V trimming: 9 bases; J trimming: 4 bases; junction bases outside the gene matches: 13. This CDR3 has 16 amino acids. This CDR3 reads CATSPGSGGFYNEQFF. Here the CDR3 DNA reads TGTGCCACCTCCCCGGGGAGCGGGGGTTTTTACAATGAGCAGTTCTTC.

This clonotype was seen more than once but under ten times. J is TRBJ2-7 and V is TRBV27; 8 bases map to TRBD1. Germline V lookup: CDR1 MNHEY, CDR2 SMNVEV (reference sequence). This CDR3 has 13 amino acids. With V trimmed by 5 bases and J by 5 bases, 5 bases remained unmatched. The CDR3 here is CASSHGQGHEQYF. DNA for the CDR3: TGTGCCAGCAGTCACGGACAGGGCCACGAGCAGTACTTC.

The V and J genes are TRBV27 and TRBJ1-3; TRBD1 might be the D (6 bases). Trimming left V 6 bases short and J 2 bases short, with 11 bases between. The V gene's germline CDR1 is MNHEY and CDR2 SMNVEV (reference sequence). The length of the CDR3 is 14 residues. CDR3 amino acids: CASRTGMAGNTIYF. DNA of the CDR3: TGTGCCAGCAGAACAGGGATGGCTGGAAACACCATATATTTT.

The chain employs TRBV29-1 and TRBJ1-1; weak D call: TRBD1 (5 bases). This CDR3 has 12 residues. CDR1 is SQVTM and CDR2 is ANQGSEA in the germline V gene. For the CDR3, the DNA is TGCACCGGGGAGGGGCTGGACACTGAAGCTTTCTTT. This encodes CTGEGLDTEAFF.

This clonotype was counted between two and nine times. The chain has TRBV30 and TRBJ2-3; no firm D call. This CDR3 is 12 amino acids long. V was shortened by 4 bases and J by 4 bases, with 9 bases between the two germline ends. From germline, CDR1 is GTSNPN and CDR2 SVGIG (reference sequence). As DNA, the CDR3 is TGTGCCTGGACAGACTTCGCAGATACGCAGTATTTT. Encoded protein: CAWTDFADTQYF.

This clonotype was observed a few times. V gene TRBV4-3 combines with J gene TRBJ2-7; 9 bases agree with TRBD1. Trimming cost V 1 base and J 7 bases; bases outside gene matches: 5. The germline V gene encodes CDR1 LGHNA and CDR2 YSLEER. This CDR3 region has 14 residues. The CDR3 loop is CASSQGDRAGEQYF. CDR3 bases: TGCGCCAGCAGCCAAGGGGACAGGGCGGGGGAGCAGTACTTC.

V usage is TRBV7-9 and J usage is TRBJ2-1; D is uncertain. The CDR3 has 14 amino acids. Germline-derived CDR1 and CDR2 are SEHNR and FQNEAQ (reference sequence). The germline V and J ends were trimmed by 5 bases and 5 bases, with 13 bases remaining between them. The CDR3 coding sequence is TGTGCCAGCAGCCTACCCGGGCACCACAATGAGCAGTTCTTC. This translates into CASSLPGHHNEQFF.

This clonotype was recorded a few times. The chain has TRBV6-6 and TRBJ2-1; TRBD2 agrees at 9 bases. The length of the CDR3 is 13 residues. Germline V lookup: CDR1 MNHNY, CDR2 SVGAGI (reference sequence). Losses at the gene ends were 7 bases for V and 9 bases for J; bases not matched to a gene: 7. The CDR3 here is CASTAGGGSEQFF. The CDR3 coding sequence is TGTGCCAGCACGGCGGGAGGGGGGAGTGAGCAGTTCTTC.

CDR3: CATSAQQGSYNEQFF. Written as DNA, the CDR3 is TGTGCCACCAGTGCCCAGCAGGGCTCCTACAATGAGCAGTTCTTC. This chain joins TRBV24-1 and TRBJ2-1, with a tentative D call TRBD1 (5 bases). Germline CDR1 and CDR2: KGHDR and SFDVKD. The CDR3 runs 15 residues. V was pared by 5 bases and J by 0 bases, with 10 bases between.

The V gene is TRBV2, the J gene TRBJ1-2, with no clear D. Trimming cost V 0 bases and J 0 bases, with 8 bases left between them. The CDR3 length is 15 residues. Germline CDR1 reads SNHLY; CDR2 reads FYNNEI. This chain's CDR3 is CASSEAGGSNYGYTF. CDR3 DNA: TGTGCCAGCAGTGAAGCTGGCGGCTCTAACTATGGCTACACCTTC.

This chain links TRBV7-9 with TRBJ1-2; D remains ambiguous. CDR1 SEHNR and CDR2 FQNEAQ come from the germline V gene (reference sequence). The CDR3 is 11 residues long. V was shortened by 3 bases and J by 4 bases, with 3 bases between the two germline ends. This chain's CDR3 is CASSFGYGYTF. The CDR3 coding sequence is TGTGCCAGCAGCTTCGGCTATGGCTACACCTTC.

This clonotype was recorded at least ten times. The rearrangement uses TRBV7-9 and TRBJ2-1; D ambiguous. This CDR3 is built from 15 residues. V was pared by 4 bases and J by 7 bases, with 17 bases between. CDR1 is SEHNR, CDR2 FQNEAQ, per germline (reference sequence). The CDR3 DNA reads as TGTGCCAGCAGCTCGCTTATCAGCACCGGTAATGAGCAGTTCTTC. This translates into CASSSLISTGNEQFF.

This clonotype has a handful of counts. CDR3 loop: CSARDLITAGTSGYEQYF. The DNA for the CDR3 is TGCAGTGCTAGAGATCTCATTACGGCCGGGACTAGCGGCTACGAGCAGTACTTC. The rearrangement uses TRBV20-1 and TRBJ2-7; 11 positions match TRBD2. The CDR3 consists of 18 residues. The germline V gene encodes CDR1 DFQATT and CDR2 SNEGSKA (reference sequence). The junction had 13 bases not matched to a gene; V was cut back by 0 bases and J by 3 bases.

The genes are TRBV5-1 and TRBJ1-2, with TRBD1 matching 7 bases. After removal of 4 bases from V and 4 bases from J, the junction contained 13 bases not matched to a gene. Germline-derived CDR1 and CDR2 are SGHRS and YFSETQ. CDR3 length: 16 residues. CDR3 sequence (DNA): TGCGCCAGCAGCGCAGGCAACAGGGGCGATCCCTATGGCTACACCTTC. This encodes CASSAGNRGDPYGYTF. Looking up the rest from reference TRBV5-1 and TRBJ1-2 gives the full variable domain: KAGVTQTPRYLIKTRGQQVTLSCSPISGHRSVSWYQQTPGQGLQFLFEYFSETQRNKGNFPGRFSGRQFSNSRSEMNVSTLELGDSALYLCASSAGNRGDPYGYTFGSGTRLTVV.

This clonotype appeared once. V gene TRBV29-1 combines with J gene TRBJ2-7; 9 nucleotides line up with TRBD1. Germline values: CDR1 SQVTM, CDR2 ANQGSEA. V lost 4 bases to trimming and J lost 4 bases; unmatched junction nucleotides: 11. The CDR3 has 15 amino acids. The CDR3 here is CSVGGYRGRGYEQYF. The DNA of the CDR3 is TGCAGCGTTGGGGGATACAGGGGGCGCGGATACGAGCAGTACTTC.

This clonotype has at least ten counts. The CDR3 protein is CASSPDVLTDTQYF. In DNA form, the CDR3 reads TGTGCCAGCAGTCCGGACGTTCTTACAGATACGCAGTATTTT. V is TRBV12-3 or TRBV12-4 and J is TRBJ2-3; D is undetermined. The V and J ends lost 5 bases and 3 bases respectively, with 12 bases between them. This CDR3 is built from 14 residues.

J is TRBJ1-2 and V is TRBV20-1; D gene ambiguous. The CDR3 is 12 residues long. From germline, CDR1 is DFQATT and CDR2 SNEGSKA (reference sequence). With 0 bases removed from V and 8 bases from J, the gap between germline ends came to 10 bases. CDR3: CSARDRASGYTF. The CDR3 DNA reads TGCAGTGCTAGAGATAGGGCTTCGGGCTACACCTTC.

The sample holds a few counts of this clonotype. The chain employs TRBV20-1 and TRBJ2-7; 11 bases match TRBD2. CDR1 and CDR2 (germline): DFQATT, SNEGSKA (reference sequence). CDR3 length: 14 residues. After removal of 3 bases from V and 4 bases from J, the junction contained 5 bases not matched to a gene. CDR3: CSARPGLAEYEQYF. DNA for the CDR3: TGCAGTGCTAGGCCGGGACTAGCGGAGTACGAGCAGTACTTC.

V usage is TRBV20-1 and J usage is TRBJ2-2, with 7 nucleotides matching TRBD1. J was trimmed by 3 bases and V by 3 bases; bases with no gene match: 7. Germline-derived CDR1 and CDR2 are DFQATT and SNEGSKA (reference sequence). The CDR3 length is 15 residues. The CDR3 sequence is CSARGTVRDTGELFF. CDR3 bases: TGCAGTGCTAGGGGGACAGTTCGTGACACCGGGGAGCTGTTTTTT.

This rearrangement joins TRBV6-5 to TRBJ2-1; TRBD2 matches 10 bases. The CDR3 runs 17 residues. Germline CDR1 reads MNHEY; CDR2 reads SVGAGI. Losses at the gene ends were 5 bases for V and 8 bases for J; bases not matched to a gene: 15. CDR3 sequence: CASSPRAGGLLSDEQFF. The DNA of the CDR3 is TGTGCCAGCAGTCCGAGAGCGGGAGGGCTCCTGAGTGATGAGCAGTTCTTC.

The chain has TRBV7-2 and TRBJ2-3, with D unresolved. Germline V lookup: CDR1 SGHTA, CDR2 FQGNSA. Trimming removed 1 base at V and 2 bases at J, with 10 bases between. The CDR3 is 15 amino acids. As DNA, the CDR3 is TGTGCCAGCAGCTTAGAGGGCCGGACCACAGATACGCAGTATTTT. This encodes CASSLEGRTTDTQYF. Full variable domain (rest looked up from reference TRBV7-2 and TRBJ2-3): GAGVSQSPSNKVTEKGKDVELRCDPISGHTALYWYRQSLGQGLEFLIYFQGNSAPDKSGLPSDRFSAERTGGSVSTLTIQRTQQEDSAVYLCASSLEGRTTDTQYFGPGTRLTVL.

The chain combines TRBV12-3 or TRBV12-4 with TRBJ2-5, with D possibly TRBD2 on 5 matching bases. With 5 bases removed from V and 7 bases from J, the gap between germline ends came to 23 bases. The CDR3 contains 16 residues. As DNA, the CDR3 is TGTGCCAGCAGTCTCCAACGCCCTGGACCAGAGGGGACCCAGTACTTC. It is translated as CASSLQRPGPEGTQYF.

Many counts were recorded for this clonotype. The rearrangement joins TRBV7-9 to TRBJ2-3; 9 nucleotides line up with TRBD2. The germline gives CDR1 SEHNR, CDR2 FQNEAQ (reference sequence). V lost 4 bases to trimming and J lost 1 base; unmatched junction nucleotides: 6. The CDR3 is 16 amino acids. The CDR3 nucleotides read TGTGCCAGCAGCTCCAACCCTAGCGGGGGCACAGATACGCAGTATTTT. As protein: CASSSNPSGGTDTQYF.

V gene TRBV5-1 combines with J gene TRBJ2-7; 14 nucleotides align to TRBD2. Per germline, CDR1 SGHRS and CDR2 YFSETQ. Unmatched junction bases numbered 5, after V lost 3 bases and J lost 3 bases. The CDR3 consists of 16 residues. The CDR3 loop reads CASSSTSGGANYEQYF. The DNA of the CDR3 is TGCGCCAGCAGCTCGACTAGCGGGGGGGCAAACTACGAGCAGTACTTC.

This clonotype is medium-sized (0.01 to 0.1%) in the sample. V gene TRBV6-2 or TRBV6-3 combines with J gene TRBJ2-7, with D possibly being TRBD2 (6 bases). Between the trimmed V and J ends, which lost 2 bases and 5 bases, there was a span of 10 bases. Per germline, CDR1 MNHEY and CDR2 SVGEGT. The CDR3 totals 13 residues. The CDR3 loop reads CASSYNRLDEQYF. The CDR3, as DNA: TGTGCCAGCAGTTACAACAGACTAGACGAGCAGTACTTC.

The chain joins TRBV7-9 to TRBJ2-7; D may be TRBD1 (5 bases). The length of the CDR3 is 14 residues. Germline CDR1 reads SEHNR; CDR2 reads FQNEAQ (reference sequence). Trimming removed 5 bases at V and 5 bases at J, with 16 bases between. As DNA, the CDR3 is TGTGCCAGCAGCGCTCAGGGAAGGGCCCACGAGCAGTACTTC. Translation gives CASSAQGRAHEQYF.